Presented here are 9 T cell receptor beta chains from one specimen sequenced in a study of blood T cell repertoires in COVID-19. Measured with immunoSEQ multiplex PCR; TCRdb has only the in-frame clones, and not every one. Of 120,000 or so clones detected, roughly 72% appear once; the ten largest clones hold around 5.9%. Sequencing was carried out using peripheral blood. The receptor set was obtained from a man in his sixties with acute or convalescent COVID-19.

The chain joins TRBV7-2 to TRBJ1-3, with no clear D. The CDR3 is 13 amino acids. V was clipped by 5 bases and J by 0 bases, with 5 bases between them. Germline lookup yields CDR1 SGHTA and CDR2 FQGNSA. The CDR3 protein is CASSPNSGNTIYF. The CDR3 DNA reads TGTGCCAGCAGCCCCAACTCTGGAAACACCATATATTTT.

The V gene is TRBV27, the J gene TRBJ1-2; possible D gene TRBD1, 6 bases. This CDR3 has 16 amino acids. V dropped 4 bases and J dropped 5 bases, with 20 bases sitting between them. From germline, CDR1 is MNHEY and CDR2 SMNVEV (reference sequence). For the CDR3, the DNA is TGTGCCAGCAGTTCGTGGGGGACCTTGCAGGGGTATGGCTACACCTTC. Translated, it gives CASSSWGTLQGYGYTF.

This chain uses TRBV7-6 with TRBJ2-3, with D unclear. The germline V gene encodes CDR1 SGHVS and CDR2 FNYEAQ. V lost 4 bases and J 14 bases, leaving 19 bases between the germline ends. CDR3 length equals 13 residues. CDR3: CASSSPQASEAYF. The CDR3 nucleotides read TGTGCCAGCAGCTCACCCCAAGCCTCCGAGGCGTATTTT.

This chain links TRBV4-2 with TRBJ1-1; D unclear. CDR1 and CDR2 from the germline V gene are LGHNA and YNFKEQ. The CDR3 sequence is 13 residues long. Trimming took off 0 bases at V and 7 bases at J, with 9 bases between the two ends. CDR3 sequence: CASSQEGGNEAFF. DNA for the CDR3: TGTGCCAGCAGCCAAGAGGGAGGGAATGAAGCTTTCTTT.

V usage is TRBV7-9 and J usage is TRBJ2-7; 8 bases are a match to TRBD1. CDR1 and CDR2 from the germline V gene are SEHNR and FQNEAQ (reference sequence). The CDR3 is 14 amino acids. V shed 5 bases and J 5 bases; nucleotides not matched to a gene: 8. The CDR3 here is CASSLRTGRDEQYF. The DNA for the CDR3 is TGTGCCAGCAGCCTTCGGACAGGGCGGGACGAGCAGTACTTC.

This clone occurred a few times. This chain connects TRBV24-1 to TRBJ2-2; D is perhaps TRBD1 (5 bases). Per the germline V gene, CDR1 is KGHDR and CDR2 is SFDVKD. The V end lost 7 bases, the J end lost 3 bases, and 14 bases lay between the germline ends. The CDR3 consists of 15 residues. Here the CDR3 DNA reads TGTGCCACCAGAACAGGAGCCTGGGACACCGGGGAGCTGTTTTTT. It yields the protein CATRTGAWDTGELFF.

The rearrangement joins TRBV7-8 to TRBJ1-5, with D perhaps TRBD1 (5 bases). The CDR3 is 16 amino acids. Looked up from germline, CDR1 is SGHVS and CDR2 is FQNEAQ. V lost 1 base and J lost 2, with 12 bases in between. CDR3 in DNA: TGTGCCAGCAGCTTAGGGGCAGGGAAGGGCAATCAGCCCCAGCATTTT. Translation gives CASSLGAGKGNQPQHF.

This chain links TRBV19 with TRBJ1-4; TRBD1 aligns across 7 bases. V shed 4 bases, J shed 5 bases, and the junction held 13 bases outside the gene matches. Germline V CDR1 and CDR2: LNHDA, SQIVND (reference sequence). This CDR3 spans 17 amino acids. DNA of the CDR3: TGTGCCAGTAGTACACTTTCACAGGGGAACTCAAATGAAAAACTGTTTTTT. Protein sequence: CASSTLSQGNSNEKLFF.

The chain is built from TRBV5-1 and TRBJ1-2, with 11 bases that match TRBD1. CDR3 length: 17 residues. Per the germline V gene, CDR1 is SGHRS and CDR2 is YFSETQ. Losses at the gene ends were 5 bases for V and 4 bases for J; bases not matched to a gene: 13. CDR3 DNA sequence: TGCGCCAGCAGTCGAGGAGTCCCGGGACAGGGGGGCTATGGCTACACCTTC. This translates into CASSRGVPGQGGYGYTF.